The 17 T cell receptor beta chains below were found in one sample sequenced in a study of shared clonotypes between healthy human individuals. Sequenced by immunoSEQ multiplex PCR; TCRdb stores in-frame clones only, minus some. The sample consists of 550,000 to 750,000 clones, around 95% of them appearing once. CD45RO-negative CD8 cells positively selected for CCR7 made up the naive population, which excluded terminally differentiated effector memory CD45RA+ cells. The sequenced sample was naive CD8+ T cells sorted from blood. The receptors stem from a woman younger than 45 in good health.

The genes are TRBV9 and TRBJ2-7; D is perhaps TRBD2 (6 bases). This CDR3 comprises 15 residues. Germline-derived CDR1 and CDR2 are SGDLS and YYNGEE. V gave up 3 bases and J gave up 5 bases, with 18 bases separating them. In DNA, the CDR3 is TGTGCCAGCAGCGCCTCCGGCACGGGGGTCCACGAGCAGTACTTC. Protein product: CASSASGTGVHEQYF.

The rearrangement joins TRBV19 to TRBJ2-1, with D unresolved. This CDR3 is built from 14 residues. Per germline, CDR1 LNHDA and CDR2 SQIVND (reference sequence). V was clipped by 3 bases and J by 0 bases, with 6 bases between them. The DNA for the CDR3 is TGTGCCAGTAGTATGCAGAGCTCCTACAATGAGCAGTTCTTC. Translating gives CASSMQSSYNEQFF.

The chain employs TRBV14 and TRBJ2-7, with D hard to call. The CDR3 is made up of 14 amino acids. V was shortened by 4 bases and J by 5 bases, with 15 bases between the two germline ends. Per germline, CDR1 SGHDN and CDR2 FVKESK. CDR3 region: CASSPRVAFHEQYF. The CDR3 DNA reads as TGTGCCAGCAGCCCCCGTGTCGCGTTCCACGAGCAGTACTTC.

The chain employs TRBV19 and TRBJ1-5; D is possibly TRBD1 (5 bases). Trimming removed 3 bases from V and 6 bases from J, with 18 bases in between. The CDR3 runs 16 residues. Germline V gives CDR1 LNHDA, CDR2 SQIVND (reference sequence). The CDR3 DNA reads TGTGCCAGTAGTATCGGGCGGTCGGGGGGGATTCAGCCCCAGCATTTT. Amino acids: CASSIGRSGGIQPQHF.

This sequence joins TRBV28 and TRBJ1-2; maybe TRBD1 (6 bases). V dropped 9 bases and J dropped 6 bases, with 14 bases sitting between them. Germline V lookup: CDR1 MDHEN, CDR2 SYDVKM. The CDR3 has 12 amino acids. The CDR3 sequence: CASSDNRDGYTF. The DNA of the CDR3 is TGTGCCAGTTCCGATAACAGGGATGGCTACACCTTC.

The chain joins TRBV27 to TRBJ2-7, with D hard to call. Trimming stripped 3 bases from V and 0 bases from J, with 6 bases between. The CDR3 has 13 residues. Germline CDR1 is MNHEY and CDR2 is SMNVEV (reference sequence). CDR3 residues: CASSLLSSYEQYF. For the CDR3, the DNA is TGTGCCAGCAGTTTGCTCAGCTCCTACGAGCAGTACTTC.

This chain links TRBV28 with TRBJ2-3, with 7 bases identical to TRBD2. In germline, CDR1 is MDHEN, CDR2 SYDVKM. The trim removed 2 bases at V and 4 bases at J, leaving 6 bases unmatched. This CDR3 is 15 amino acids long. In DNA form, the CDR3 reads TGTGCCAGCAGTTTAGCGGGAGAAGGCTCAGATACGCAGTATTTT. Residues: CASSLAGEGSDTQYF.

This chain connects TRBV19 to TRBJ1-1; TRBD1 is a possible D gene (5 bases). The V end lost 8 bases, the J end lost 3 bases, and 13 bases lay between the germline ends. The germline V gene has CDR1 LNHDA and CDR2 SQIVND (reference sequence). CDR3 size: 13 residues. The CDR3 here is CASRDRGYTEAFF. CDR3 sequence (DNA): TGTGCCAGTCGAGACAGAGGGTACACTGAAGCTTTCTTT.

This chain joins TRBV12-2 and TRBJ2-5; the D segment call TRBD2 is taken from the table without a DNA check. TRBV12-2 is reported as a pseudogene. There are 18 residues in the CDR3. CDR3: CASRFPPTGTSGQETQYF. The CDR3 nucleotides are TGTGCAAGTCGCTTCCCCCCTACGGGTACTAGCGGCCAAGAGACCCAGTACTTC.

The rearrangement links TRBV7-6 to TRBJ2-1; D may be TRBD2 (6 bases). This CDR3 has 18 residues. From germline, CDR1 is SGHVS and CDR2 FNYEAQ. Trimming cost V 1 base and J 0 bases, with 16 bases left between them. The CDR3 nucleotides read TGTGCCAGCAGCTTAGTTATTACCGGGGGACGCTCCTACAATGAGCAGTTCTTC. Encoded protein: CASSLVITGGRSYNEQFF.

J is TRBJ2-7 and V is TRBV7-9; no reliable D call. The germline V gene encodes CDR1 SEHNR and CDR2 FQNEAQ (reference sequence). The CDR3 sequence is 10 residues long. Trimming took 5 bases from V and 3 from J, leaving 2 bases between them. In DNA, the CDR3 is TGTGCCAGCAGCGACTACGAGCAGTACTTC. As protein: CASSDYEQYF. Drawing the rest from reference TRBV7-9 and TRBJ2-7, the complete variable domain is DTGVSQNPRHKITKRGQNVTFRCDPISEHNRLYWYRQTLGQGPEFLTYFQNEAQLEKSRLLSDRFSAERPKGSFSTLEIQRTEQGDSAMYLCASSDYEQYFGPGTRLTVT.

The V gene is TRBV9, the J gene TRBJ2-1, with 11 nucleotides matching TRBD2. The CDR3 consists of 15 residues. V lost 3 bases, J lost 7 bases, and 6 bases stayed unmatched. The germline V gene encodes CDR1 SGDLS and CDR2 YYNGEE. CDR3 nucleotide sequence: TGTGCCAGCAGCGGGGGACTAGCGGCCTGGAATGAGCAGTTCTTC. Amino acids: CASSGGLAAWNEQFF.

The rearrangement links TRBV2 to TRBJ1-1, with D tentatively TRBD1 (5 bases). Germline CDR1 and CDR2: SNHLY and FYNNEI. V was shortened by 6 bases and J by 4 bases, with 12 bases between the two germline ends. The CDR3 totals 13 residues. CDR3 region: CASRYAGGTEAFF. CDR3 sequence (DNA): TGTGCCAGCAGGTACGCGGGGGGCACTGAAGCTTTCTTT.

This chain uses TRBV27 with TRBJ2-5; possibly TRBD2 for D (6 bases). CDR3 length: 15 residues. The germline V gene encodes CDR1 MNHEY and CDR2 SMNVEV (reference sequence). The V gene lost 4 bases and the J gene lost 5 bases, with 17 bases spanning the gap. The CDR3 is CASSWGVGSGETQYF. Here the CDR3 DNA reads TGTGCCAGCAGTTGGGGGGTGGGGTCCGGGGAGACCCAGTACTTC.

The V call is TRBV5-4, the J call TRBJ1-1; D perhaps matches TRBD1 (5 bases). Germline CDR1 and CDR2: SGHNT and YYREEE (reference sequence). This CDR3 is 17 amino acids long. V lost 0 bases and J 5 bases, leaving 20 bases between the germline ends. CDR3 loop: CASSLGYGQGRVTEAFF. The CDR3 nucleotides are TGTGCCAGCAGCTTGGGGTACGGGCAGGGCCGGGTAACTGAAGCTTTCTTT. The full variable domain, its missing parts supplied by reference TRBV5-4 and TRBJ1-1, is ETGVTQSPTHLIKTRGQQVTLRCSSQSGHNTVSWYQQALGQGPQFIFQYYREEENGRGNFPPRFSGLQFPNYSSELNVNALELDDSALYLCASSLGYGQGRVTEAFFGQGTRLTVV.

The V gene is TRBV2, the J gene TRBJ2-1, with 11 bases matching TRBD2. Looked up from germline, CDR1 is SNHLY and CDR2 is FYNNEI. This CDR3 spans 14 amino acids. The V and J ends lost 6 bases and 7 bases, in that order; junction bases with no gene match: 5. The CDR3 coding sequence is TGTGCCAGCAGCCCTAGCGGGAGGAGTAATGAGCAGTTCTTC. Protein sequence: CASSPSGRSNEQFF.

The CDR3, as DNA: TGTGCCAGCAGGGGGGCTAGCGGGAGCACAGATACGCAGTATTTT. This encodes CASRGASGSTDTQYF. The V gene is TRBV2, the J gene TRBJ2-3; 8 bases line up with TRBD2. With 6 bases clipped from V and 0 bases from J, the junction kept 5 bases outside the gene matches. The CDR3 contains 15 residues. Germline loops: CDR1 SNHLY, CDR2 FYNNEI.